In its sample, the clone carrying this T cell receptor beta chain ranks as large. Its antigen is unidentified. Study-wide findings and caveats: Tumor Tregs overlapped most with tumor, then blood, naive CD4+ cells. Tumor memory CD4+ T cell TCR gene usage was found to cluster with blood and lymph node memory CD4+ cells and with lymph node naive CD4+ cells.

The TRBV12-4/TRBJ1-2 clonotypes were amplified using barcode primers with ligated adaptors. A single record per CDR3 protein comes from TCRdb applying MiXCR to the multiplex PCR reads. The repertoire holds 750 to 850 distinct CDR3 sequences, with around 3.4% as singletons. The CDR3 is made up of 13 amino acids. With 7 bases clipped from V and 8 bases from J, the junction kept 9 bases outside the gene matches. This receptor was obtained from a female donor with breast cancer. The specimen sequenced was naive CD4+ T cells sorted from blood. Indicated subset: naive CD4+ T cells, CD4+CD45RA+CD25-. The chain has TRBV12-3 or TRBV12-4 and TRBJ1-2, with 8 bases identical to TRBD1. Here the CDR3 reads CASTKGQAWGYTF. CDR3 DNA sequence: TGTGCCAGCACAAAGGGACAGGCATGGGGCTACACCTTC.